This T cell receptor (beta chain) was recovered during a study of identical twins. TCRdb re-analysed the 5' RACE reads in MiXCR, keeping a single row per CDR3 protein. The sample has around 1.7 million distinct CDR3 sequences; less than 40% are singletons. The CDR3 runs to 15 residues. Trimming took 6 bases from V and 0 from J; bases not matched to a gene: 7. Germline V gene lookup returns CDR1 MNHNY and CDR2 SVGAGI (reference sequence). The rearrangement joins TRBV6-6 to TRBJ2-7, with 8 bases identical to TRBD1. The TCR originated in a newborn girl in good health. The sequenced sample was cord blood. The CDR3 sequence is CASSPGTGTSYEQYF. CDR3 nucleotide sequence: TGTGCCAGCAGCCCGGGGACAGGCACCTCCTACGAGCAGTACTTC.